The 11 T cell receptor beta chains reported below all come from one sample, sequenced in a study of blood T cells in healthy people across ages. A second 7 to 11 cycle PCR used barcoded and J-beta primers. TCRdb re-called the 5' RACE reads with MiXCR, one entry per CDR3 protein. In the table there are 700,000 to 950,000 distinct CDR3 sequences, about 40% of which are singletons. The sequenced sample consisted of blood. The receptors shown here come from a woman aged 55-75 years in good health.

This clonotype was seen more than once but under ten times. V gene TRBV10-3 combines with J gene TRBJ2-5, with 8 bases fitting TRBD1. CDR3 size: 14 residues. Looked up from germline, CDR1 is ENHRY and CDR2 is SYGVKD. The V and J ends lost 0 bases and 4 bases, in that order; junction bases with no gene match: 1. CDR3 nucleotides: TGTGCCATCAGTGAGTCGACAGGGGTAGAGACCCAGTACTTC. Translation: CAISESTGVETQYF.

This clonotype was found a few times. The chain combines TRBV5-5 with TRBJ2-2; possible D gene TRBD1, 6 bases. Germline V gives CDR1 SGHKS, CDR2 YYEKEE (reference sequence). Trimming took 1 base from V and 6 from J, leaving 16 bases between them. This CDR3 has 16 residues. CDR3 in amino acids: CASSLIPAGDAGELFF. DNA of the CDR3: TGTGCCAGCAGCTTGATTCCTGCAGGGGACGCCGGGGAGCTGTTTTTT.

CDR3 sequence (DNA): TGTGCCAGCAGCTCAGCAGGGGCCCAAGAGACCCAGTACTTC. Its protein product is CASSSAGAQETQYF. The genes are TRBV11-2 and TRBJ2-5; tentatively, D is TRBD1 (6 bases). Germline V gene sequence: CDR1 SGHAT, CDR2 FQNNGV. The CDR3 is made up of 14 amino acids. V lost 4 bases and J 1 base, leaving 10 bases between the germline ends. Filled out from reference TRBV11-2 and TRBJ2-5, the complete variable domain reads EAGVAQSPRYKIIEKRQSVAFWCNPISGHATLYWYQQILGQGPKLLIQFQNNGVVDDSQLPKDRFSAERLKGVDSTLKIQPAKLEDSAVYLCASSSAGAQETQYFGPGTRLLVL.

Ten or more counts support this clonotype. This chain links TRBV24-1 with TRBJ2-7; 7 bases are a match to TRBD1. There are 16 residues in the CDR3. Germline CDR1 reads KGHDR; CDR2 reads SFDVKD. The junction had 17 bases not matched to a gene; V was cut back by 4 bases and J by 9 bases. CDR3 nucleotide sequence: TGTGCCACCAGTGACCGAGGAAAGGGACAGCGAGAAGGGCAGTACTTC. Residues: CATSDRGKGQREGQYF.

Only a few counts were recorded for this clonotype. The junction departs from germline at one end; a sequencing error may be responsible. The CDR3 DNA reads TGTGCCAGCAGCCGCCCGGGTTCCATCGGCGATGACCAGTTCTTC. Its translation: CASSRPGSIGDDQFF. The genes are TRBV4-2 and TRBJ2-1; D ambiguous. The germline V gene encodes CDR1 LGHNA and CDR2 YNFKEQ. The CDR3 is 15 residues long.

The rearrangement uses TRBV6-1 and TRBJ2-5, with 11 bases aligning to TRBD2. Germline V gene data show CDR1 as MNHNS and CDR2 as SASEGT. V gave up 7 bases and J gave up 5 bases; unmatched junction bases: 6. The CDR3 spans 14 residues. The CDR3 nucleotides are TGTGCCAGCAAGGCTAGCGGGAGGCAGGAGACCCAGTACTTC. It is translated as CASKASGRQETQYF.

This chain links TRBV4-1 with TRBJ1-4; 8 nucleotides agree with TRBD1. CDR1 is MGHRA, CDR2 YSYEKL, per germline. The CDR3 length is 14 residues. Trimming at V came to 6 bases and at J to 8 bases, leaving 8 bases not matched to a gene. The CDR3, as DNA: TGCGCCAGCAGATACGACAGGGGTAGAGAAAAACTGTTTTTT. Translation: CASRYDRGREKLFF.

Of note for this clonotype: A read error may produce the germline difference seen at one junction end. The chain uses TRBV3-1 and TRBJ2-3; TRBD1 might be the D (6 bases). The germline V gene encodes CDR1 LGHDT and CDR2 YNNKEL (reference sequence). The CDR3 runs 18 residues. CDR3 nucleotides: TGTGCCAGCGGCCAAGAATTACAGGGCTATATCTATCTTGGTACGCAGTATTTT. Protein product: CASGQELQGYIYLGTQYF.

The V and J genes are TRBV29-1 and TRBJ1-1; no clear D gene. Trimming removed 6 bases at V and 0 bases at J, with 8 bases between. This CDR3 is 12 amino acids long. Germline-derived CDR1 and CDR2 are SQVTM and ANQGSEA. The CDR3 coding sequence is TGCAGCGTCCGAAGTCTGAACACTGAAGCTTTCTTT. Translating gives CSVRSLNTEAFF.

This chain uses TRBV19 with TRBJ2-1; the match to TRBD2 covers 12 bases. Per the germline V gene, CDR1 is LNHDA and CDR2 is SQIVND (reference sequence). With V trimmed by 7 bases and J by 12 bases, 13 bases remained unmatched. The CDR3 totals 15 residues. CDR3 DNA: TGTGCCAGTACCTCTGGGGCTAGCGGGAGGGCTTCGCAGTTCTTC. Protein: CASTSGASGRASQFF.

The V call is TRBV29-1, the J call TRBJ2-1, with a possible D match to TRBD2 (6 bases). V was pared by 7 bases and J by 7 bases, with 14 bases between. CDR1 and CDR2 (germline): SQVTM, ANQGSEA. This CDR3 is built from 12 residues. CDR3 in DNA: TGCAGCGCGGGACTCATTCCGAATGAGCAGTTCTTC. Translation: CSAGLIPNEQFF.